This TCR beta chain was documented in a study of PD-1 blockade in mismatch repair-deficient tumors. V gave up 5 bases and J gave up 7 bases, with 12 bases separating them. CDR3 size: 13 residues. The germline CDR1 and CDR2 sequences are MNHEY and SMNVEV (reference sequence). This clone was found a few times. Clones were sequenced by immunoSEQ multiplex PCR, and TCRdb holds only the in-frame ones, with some missing. The data show 90,000 to 130,000 clones, roughly 80% seen once. The source material was peripheral blood, sampled roughly 13 months after starting pembrolizumab. This TCR came from an adult with mismatch repair-deficient cancer. The V and J genes are TRBV27 and TRBJ1-5; D perhaps matches TRBD1 (6 bases). The CDR3 region has the DNA TGTGCCAGCAGTACACAGGGTAGGCAGCCCCAGCATTTT. Its translation is CASSTQGRQPQHF.